The 28 T cell receptor beta chains below were found in one sample sequenced in a study of blood T cells in healthy people across ages (dated by TCRdb to about 2015). The protocol used for the library was 5' RACE. For sequencing, an Illumina HiSeq 2500 was employed. The second PCR ran for roughly 6 to 11 cycles and used a J-beta primer mix along with a sample-barcoded 5' primer. Clones were called with MiXCR by TCRdb after fastp trimmed the public reads at Q25, and only in-frame beta chains were retained. A single entry per CDR3 protein holds the most common genes and DNA from its merged rows. Here the sample has around 940,000 distinct CDR3 sequences; 51% occur a single time. The ten largest clones represent around a fifth of the sample. Sequencing used blood. These receptor sequences come from an older woman in good health.

The chain couples TRBV3-1 to TRBJ2-7, with D hard to call. Trimming removed 0 bases at V and 2 bases at J, with 11 bases between. The CDR3 is made up of 15 amino acids. Germline values: CDR1 LGHDT, CDR2 YNNKEL (reference sequence). CDR3 sequence (DNA): TGTGCCAGCAGCCAAGACTACATCCTAACCTACGAGCAGTACTTC. Translation gives CASSQDYILTYEQYF.

V is TRBV7-2 and J is TRBJ2-1, with 8 bases lining up with TRBD1. V was clipped by 1 base and J by 15 bases; unmatched bases: 11. CDR1 and CDR2 from the germline V gene are SGHTA and FQGNSA. The CDR3 is 14 amino acids. The CDR3 is CASSLGDRSRGGFF. The CDR3 DNA is TGTGCCAGCAGCTTAGGGGACAGGTCCAGGGGTGGGTTCTTC.

The chain carries TRBV3-1 and TRBJ2-2, with a weak D call TRBD2 (5 bases). Germline assignment: CDR1 LGHDT and CDR2 YNNKEL (reference sequence). The CDR3 is 14 amino acids. Trimming removed 4 bases from V and 5 bases from J, with 11 bases in between. CDR3 bases: TGTGCCAGCAGCCCGGACTGGGGAACCGGGGAGCTGTTTTTT. This gives the protein CASSPDWGTGELFF.

The J gene is TRBJ1-4, the V gene TRBV20-1, with D unresolved. This CDR3 contains 15 residues. Germline V gene lookup returns CDR1 DFQATT and CDR2 SNEGSKA (reference sequence). Trimming removed 4 bases at V and 7 bases at J, with 19 bases between. The chain's CDR3 is CSATPERGRGEKLFF. The CDR3 nucleotides are TGCAGTGCTACACCAGAACGGGGTCGAGGTGAAAAACTGTTTTTT.

The chain is built from TRBV14 and TRBJ2-7; no firm D call. V dropped 1 base and J dropped 0 bases, with 16 bases sitting between them. Germline V gives CDR1 SGHDN, CDR2 FVKESK. This CDR3 has 17 amino acids. The CDR3 region is CASSQVKGRNNSYEQYF. The CDR3 region has the DNA TGTGCCAGCAGCCAAGTAAAAGGCAGAAACAACTCCTACGAGCAGTACTTC.

This clonotype was recorded a few times. The V and J genes are TRBV11-2 and TRBJ2-3; 8 bases are shared with TRBD1. V lost 0 bases to trimming and J lost 3 bases; unmatched junction nucleotides: 14. The CDR3 is 19 residues long. The V gene's germline CDR1 is SGHAT and CDR2 FQNNGV. The CDR3 coding sequence is TGTGCCAGCAGCTTAGACACTTTTTTCGGCAGGGGGCCGACAGATACGCAGTATTTT. The encoded protein is CASSLDTFFGRGPTDTQYF.

V and J are TRBV29-1 and TRBJ2-4; D is possibly TRBD1 (6 bases). Matching the DNA end better, TRBJ2-7 makes the J call doubtful. The CDR3 is 15 residues long. Germline CDR1 reads SQVTM; CDR2 reads ANQGSEA. CDR3 DNA: TGCAGCGCCCGGCCAGGGGCCCTCCCTCGGGACGAGCAGTACTTC. It encodes CSARPGALPRDEQYF.

CDR3 amino acids: CASSRPGGRETQYF. The CDR3 coding sequence is TGTGCCAGCAGTCGCCCTGGGGGACGAGAGACCCAGTACTTC. The chain recombines TRBV6-2 or TRBV6-3 with TRBJ2-5; D is possibly TRBD1 or TRBD2 (5 bases each). The germline CDR1 and CDR2 sequences are MNHEY and SVGEGT. The V end was cut by 5 bases, the J end by 4 bases, with 14 bases between. CDR3 length: 14 residues.

Comments on this clonotype: At one end the junction does not follow the germline gene, possibly because of a read error. The V gene is TRBV7-2, the J gene TRBJ2-3, with 7 bases that match TRBD1. Germline assignment: CDR1 SGHTA and CDR2 FQGNSA. The CDR3 covers 15 residues. The CDR3 region is CASSLSGDSIDTQYF. The CDR3 DNA reads as TGTGCCAGCAGCCTGTCCGGGGACAGCATAGATACGCAGTATTTT.

A few counts support this clonotype. The chain employs TRBV3-1 and TRBJ1-1, with D perhaps matching TRBD1 (5 bases). V shed 0 bases and J shed 4 bases, with 9 bases lying between them. Germline V gene data show CDR1 as LGHDT and CDR2 as YNNKEL (reference sequence). The CDR3 spans 14 residues. This CDR3 is CASSQEGRFTEAFF. DNA of the CDR3: TGTGCCAGCAGCCAAGAGGGGCGGTTCACTGAAGCTTTCTTT.

The V gene is TRBV7-6, the J gene TRBJ2-7; the D is unclear. CDR1 and CDR2 from the germline V gene are SGHVS and FNYEAQ. Trimming removed 5 bases from V and 4 bases from J, with 12 bases in between. The CDR3 contains 13 residues. The DNA for the CDR3 is TGTGCCAGCAGCACACAACAAACTTACGAGCAGTACTTC. This translates into CASSTQQTYEQYF.

The chain employs TRBV20-1 and TRBJ2-7; the match to TRBD2 covers 8 bases. The CDR3 is 14 residues long. CDR1 is DFQATT, CDR2 SNEGSKA, per germline (reference sequence). Trimming removed 5 bases from V and 5 bases from J; junction bases left unmatched: 11. CDR3 coding DNA: TGCAGTGCTTCCAGCGGGAGCCGGTACGACGAGCAGTACTTC. Encoded protein: CSASSGSRYDEQYF.

V gene TRBV7-2 combines with J gene TRBJ2-1; perhaps TRBD1 as D (5 bases). From germline, CDR1 is SGHTA and CDR2 FQGNSA. Trimming pared 2 bases from V and 0 bases from J, leaving 14 bases between. The CDR3 is 17 residues long. The CDR3 sequence: CASSLTTAQSSYNEQFF. DNA for the CDR3: TGTGCCAGCAGCTTAACGACAGCTCAGAGCTCCTACAATGAGCAGTTCTTC. Together with reference TRBV7-2 and TRBJ2-1, the CDR3 gives the full variable domain: GAGVSQSPSNKVTEKGKDVELRCDPISGHTALYWYRQSLGQGLEFLIYFQGNSAPDKSGLPSDRFSAERTGGSVSTLTIQRTQQEDSAVYLCASSLTTAQSSYNEQFFGPGTRLTVL.

This clonotype was seen only a few times. V gene TRBV7-3 combines with J gene TRBJ2-3, with 8 bases lining up with TRBD2. V trimming: 4 bases; J trimming: 4 bases; junction bases outside the gene matches: 7. The CDR3 loop spans 15 amino acids. Per the germline V gene, CDR1 is SGHTA and CDR2 is FQGTGA. DNA of the CDR3: TGTGCCAGCAGCTCGAGTAGCGGGACCGCAGATACGCAGTATTTT. This sequence encodes CASSSSSGTADTQYF.

This clonotype came up once. The chain couples TRBV28 to TRBJ2-5; D may be TRBD1 (5 bases). Trimming pared 2 bases from V and 7 bases from J, leaving 17 bases between. The V gene's germline CDR1 is MDHEN and CDR2 SYDVKM. CDR3 length equals 15 residues. CDR3: CASSLGARSTPTQYF. CDR3 sequence (DNA): TGTGCCAGCAGTTTAGGGGCTAGATCGACTCCGACCCAGTACTTC.

This clonotype came up a few times. The chain combines TRBV6-5 with TRBJ2-7; 10 nucleotides align to TRBD2. There are 15 residues in the CDR3. Germline V gene sequence: CDR1 MNHEY, CDR2 SVGAGI. J gave up 5 bases and V 2 bases, and 6 bases lay outside the gene matches. This chain's CDR3 is CASSYSLAGVNEQYF. The CDR3 DNA reads TGTGCCAGCAGTTACAGTCTAGCGGGAGTGAACGAGCAGTACTTC.

V is TRBV4-3 and J is TRBJ2-5; D perhaps matches TRBD1 (6 bases). Gene TRBJ2-7 matches the end of the DNA better, so the J call may be wrong. CDR1 is LGHNA and CDR2 is YSLEER in the germline V gene. The CDR3 runs to 15 residues. In DNA, the CDR3 is TGCGCCAGCAGCCGAGATACGACAGGCTCCTACGAGCAGTACTTC. As protein: CASSRDTTGSYEQYF.

The chain links TRBV27 to TRBJ1-5, with D uncertain. The CDR3 runs 15 residues. Trimming took off 4 bases at V and 8 bases at J, with 18 bases between the two ends. Germline CDR1 and CDR2: MNHEY and SMNVEV (reference sequence). CDR3 loop: CASSSTGPWEEPQHF. The DNA of the CDR3 is TGTGCCAGCAGTTCCACCGGGCCCTGGGAGGAGCCCCAGCATTTT.

The gene calls are TRBV12-3 or TRBV12-4 and TRBJ1-6; D remains unclear. Trimming took off 6 bases at V and 8 bases at J, with 11 bases between the two ends. The CDR3 contains 13 residues. The CDR3 coding sequence is TGTGCCAGCAGCAGAAAGAAGGATTCACCCCTCCACTTT. It encodes CASSRKKDSPLHF.

The V call is TRBV20-1, the J call TRBJ2-3, with D tentatively TRBD2 (6 bases). CDR1 is DFQATT and CDR2 is SNEGSKA in the germline V gene (reference sequence). The V end lost 2 bases, the J end lost 0 bases, and 15 bases lay between the germline ends. This CDR3 spans 16 amino acids. CDR3 DNA: TGCAGTGCTAGATATGGGACTTCGTCTAGCACAGATACGCAGTATTTT. Encoded protein: CSARYGTSSSTDTQYF.

This clonotype was seen a few times. CDR3 bases: TGTGCCAGCAGCGAGTTGACTAGCGGCACAGATACGCAGTATTTT. Its translation is CASSELTSGTDTQYF. This chain links TRBV14 with TRBJ2-3, with 8 bases identical to TRBD2. The CDR3 is made up of 15 amino acids. V dropped 5 bases and J dropped 1; count of bases not matched to a gene: 5. Per the germline V gene, CDR1 is SGHDN and CDR2 is FVKESK.

This chain joins TRBV6-5 and TRBJ1-4, with D uncertain. The CDR3 sequence is 13 residues long. V was pared by 8 bases and J by 9 bases, with 16 bases between. Germline V CDR1 and CDR2: MNHEY, SVGAGI. The CDR3 sequence: CASQKGYGKKLFF. The CDR3 DNA is TGTGCCAGCCAAAAGGGTTACGGGAAAAAACTGTTTTTT.

The chain employs TRBV4-3 and TRBJ2-2; maybe TRBD1 (6 bases). The CDR3 consists of 15 residues. With 6 bases removed from V and 3 bases from J, the gap between germline ends came to 14 bases. Per germline, CDR1 LGHNA and CDR2 YSLEER. CDR3 DNA: TGCGCCAGCAGGCATGCAGGGGTGGACACCGGGGAGCTGTTTTTT. It encodes CASRHAGVDTGELFF.

This chain uses TRBV6-5 with TRBJ2-3, with 7 bases matching TRBD1. Trimming at V came to 7 bases and at J to 2 bases, leaving 6 bases not matched to a gene. Germline-derived CDR1 and CDR2 are MNHEY and SVGAGI. This CDR3 has 14 amino acids. CDR3 amino acids: CASKIGQATDTQYF. The CDR3 DNA reads as TGTGCCAGCAAGATCGGACAGGCCACAGATACGCAGTATTTT.

This sequence joins TRBV7-2 and TRBJ2-1; tentatively, D is TRBD1 or TRBD2 (5 bases each). The CDR3 runs to 13 residues. In germline, CDR1 is SGHTA, CDR2 FQGNSA. Trimming left V 3 bases short and J 10 bases short, with 13 bases between. CDR3 DNA sequence: TGTGCCAGCAGCTTGGGTTGGGGGAGAGAGCAGTTCTTC. Translation gives CASSLGWGREQFF.

This sequence joins TRBV10-3 and TRBJ2-1; 7 bases fit TRBD1. Germline CDR1 and CDR2: ENHRY and SYGVKD. This CDR3 spans 14 amino acids. The junction had 5 bases not matched to a gene; V was cut back by 2 bases and J by 7 bases. CDR3: CAISEAPDRNEQFF. CDR3 in DNA: TGTGCCATCAGTGAGGCGCCGGACAGGAATGAGCAGTTCTTC.

This chain uses TRBV15 with TRBJ2-3; no clear D gene. Trimming took 3 bases from V and 1 from J, leaving 14 bases between them. The length of the CDR3 is 16 residues. The germline V gene has CDR1 LNHNV and CDR2 YYDKDF (reference sequence). The CDR3 protein is CATSRDQLPGTDTQYF. CDR3 DNA: TGTGCCACCAGCAGGGATCAGCTCCCGGGCACAGATACGCAGTATTTT. Full variable domain (outside the CDR3, taken from reference TRBV15 and TRBJ2-3): DAMVIQNPRYQVTQFGKPVTLSCSQTLNHNVMYWYQQKSSQAPKLLFHYYDKDFNNEADTPDNFQSRRPNTSFCFLDIRSPGLGDTAMYLCATSRDQLPGTDTQYFGPGTRLTVL.

The rearrangement uses TRBV14 and TRBJ1-1, with TRBD1 matching over 11 bases. Germline-derived CDR1 and CDR2 are SGHDN and FVKESK. J was trimmed by 6 bases and V by 3 bases; bases with no gene match: 6. This CDR3 spans 15 amino acids. CDR3: CASSHTRGQGAEAFF. The DNA of the CDR3 is TGTGCCAGCAGCCATACCCGGGGACAGGGGGCTGAAGCTTTCTTT.